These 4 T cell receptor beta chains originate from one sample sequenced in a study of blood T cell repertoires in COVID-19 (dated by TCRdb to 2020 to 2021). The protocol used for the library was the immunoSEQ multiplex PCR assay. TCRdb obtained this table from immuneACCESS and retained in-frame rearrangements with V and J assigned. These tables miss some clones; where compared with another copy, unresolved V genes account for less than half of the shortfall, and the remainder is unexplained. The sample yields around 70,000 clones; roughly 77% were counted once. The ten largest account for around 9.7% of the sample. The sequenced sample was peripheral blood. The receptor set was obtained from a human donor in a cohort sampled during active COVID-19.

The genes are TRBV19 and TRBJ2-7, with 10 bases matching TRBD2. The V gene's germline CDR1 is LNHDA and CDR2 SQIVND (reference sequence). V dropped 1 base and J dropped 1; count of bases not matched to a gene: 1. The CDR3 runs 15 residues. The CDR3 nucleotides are TGTGCCAGTAGTATAGGGACTAGCGGTTCCTACGAGCAGTACTTC. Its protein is CASSIGTSGSYEQYF. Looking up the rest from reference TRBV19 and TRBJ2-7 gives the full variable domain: DGGITQSPKYLFRKEGQNVTLSCEQNLNHDAMYWYRQDPGQGLRLIYYSQIVNDFQKGDIAEGYSVSREKKESFPLTVTSAQKNPTAFYLCASSIGTSGSYEQYFGPGTRLTVT.

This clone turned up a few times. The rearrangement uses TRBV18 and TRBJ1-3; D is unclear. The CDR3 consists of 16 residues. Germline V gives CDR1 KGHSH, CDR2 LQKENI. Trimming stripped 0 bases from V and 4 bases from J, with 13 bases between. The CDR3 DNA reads TGTGCCAGCTCACCACCGGGCGTAACGGGGGGAAACACCATATATTTT. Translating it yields CASSPPGVTGGNTIYF.

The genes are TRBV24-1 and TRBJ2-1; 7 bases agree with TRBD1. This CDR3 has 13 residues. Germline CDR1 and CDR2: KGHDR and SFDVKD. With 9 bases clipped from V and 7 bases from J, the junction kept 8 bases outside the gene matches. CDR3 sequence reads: CATDTGTANEQFF. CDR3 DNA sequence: TGTGCCACCGATACCGGGACAGCTAATGAGCAGTTCTTC.

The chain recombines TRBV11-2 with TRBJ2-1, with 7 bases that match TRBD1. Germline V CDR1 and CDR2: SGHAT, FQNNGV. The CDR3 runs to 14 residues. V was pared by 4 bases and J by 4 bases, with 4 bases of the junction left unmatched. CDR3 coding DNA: TGTGCCAGCAGCTCGGGACAGCAATACAATGAGCAGTTCTTC. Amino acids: CASSSGQQYNEQFF.